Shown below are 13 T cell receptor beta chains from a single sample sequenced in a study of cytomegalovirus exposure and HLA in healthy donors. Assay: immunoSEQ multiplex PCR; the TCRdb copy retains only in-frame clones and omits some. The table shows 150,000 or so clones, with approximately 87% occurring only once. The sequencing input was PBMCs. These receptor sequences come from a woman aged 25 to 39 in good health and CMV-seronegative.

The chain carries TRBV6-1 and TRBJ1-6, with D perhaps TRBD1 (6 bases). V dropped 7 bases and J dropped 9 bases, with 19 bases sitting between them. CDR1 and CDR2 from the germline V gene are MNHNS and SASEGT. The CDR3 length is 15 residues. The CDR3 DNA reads TGTGCCAGCACCTCGCCCGGGACACTGAGTTCACCCCTCCACTTT. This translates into CASTSPGTLSSPLHF.

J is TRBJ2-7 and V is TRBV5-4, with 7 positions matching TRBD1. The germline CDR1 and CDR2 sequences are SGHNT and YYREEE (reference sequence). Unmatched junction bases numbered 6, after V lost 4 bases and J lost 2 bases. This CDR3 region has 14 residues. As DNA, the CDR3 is TGTGCCAGCAGCGCCTCGGGACAGACCTACGAGCAGTACTTC. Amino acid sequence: CASSASGQTYEQYF.

CDR3 coding DNA: TGTGCCAGCAGTGCGACAGCTTCGAATTCACCCCTCCACTTT. Its protein is CASSATASNSPLHF. The chain carries TRBV6-6 and TRBJ1-6; perhaps TRBD1 as D (5 bases). The germline gives CDR1 MNHNY, CDR2 SVGAGI (reference sequence). V was shortened by 5 bases and J by 7 bases, with 12 bases between the two germline ends. This CDR3 has 14 residues.

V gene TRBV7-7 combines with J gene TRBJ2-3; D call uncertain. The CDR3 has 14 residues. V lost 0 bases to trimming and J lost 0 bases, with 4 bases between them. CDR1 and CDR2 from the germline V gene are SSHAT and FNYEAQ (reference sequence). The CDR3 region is CASSLAGSTDTQYF. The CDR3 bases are TGTGCCAGCAGCTTAGCGGGCAGCACAGATACGCAGTATTTT.

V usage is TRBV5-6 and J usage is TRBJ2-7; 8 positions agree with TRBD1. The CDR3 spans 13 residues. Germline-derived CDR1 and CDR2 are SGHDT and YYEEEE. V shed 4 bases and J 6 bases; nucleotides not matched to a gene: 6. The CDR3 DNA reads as TGTGCCAGCAGCAGGACAGGGAATGGCGAGCAGTACTTC. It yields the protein CASSRTGNGEQYF.

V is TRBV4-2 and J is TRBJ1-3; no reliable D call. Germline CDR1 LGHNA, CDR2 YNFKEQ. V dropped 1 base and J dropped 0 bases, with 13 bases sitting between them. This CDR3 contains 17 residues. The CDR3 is CASSQVGTVNSGNTIYF. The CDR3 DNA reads TGTGCCAGCAGCCAAGTGGGCACCGTGAACTCTGGAAACACCATATATTTT.

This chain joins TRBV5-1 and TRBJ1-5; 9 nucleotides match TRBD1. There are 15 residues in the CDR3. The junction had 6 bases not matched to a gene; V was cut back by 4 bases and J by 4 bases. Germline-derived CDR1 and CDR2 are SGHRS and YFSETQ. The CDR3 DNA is TGCGCCAGCAGCGTCGGGACAGGGCTTAATCAGCCCCAGCATTTT. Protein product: CASSVGTGLNQPQHF.

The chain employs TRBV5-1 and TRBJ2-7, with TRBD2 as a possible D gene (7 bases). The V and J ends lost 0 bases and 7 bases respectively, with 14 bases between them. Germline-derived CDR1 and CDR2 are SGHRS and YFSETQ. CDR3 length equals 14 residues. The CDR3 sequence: CASSLVRGAEEQYF. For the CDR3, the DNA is TGCGCCAGCAGCTTGGTCCGGGGGGCGGAGGAGCAGTACTTC.

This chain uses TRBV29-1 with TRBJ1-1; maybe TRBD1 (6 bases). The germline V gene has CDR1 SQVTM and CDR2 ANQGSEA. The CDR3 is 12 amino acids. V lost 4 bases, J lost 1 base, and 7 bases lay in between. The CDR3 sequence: CSVGDTNTEAFF. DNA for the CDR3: TGCAGCGTTGGGGACACGAACACTGAAGCTTTCTTT.

As DNA, the CDR3 is TGTGCCAGCAGTTACTCCACCCTAGCGGGAGTGCAGTATTTT. This translates into CASSYSTLAGVQYF. The chain recombines TRBV6-5 with TRBJ2-3, with TRBD2 matching 10 bases. There are 14 residues in the CDR3. Germline loops: CDR1 MNHEY, CDR2 SVGAGI. With V trimmed by 0 bases and J by 11 bases, 5 bases remained unmatched.

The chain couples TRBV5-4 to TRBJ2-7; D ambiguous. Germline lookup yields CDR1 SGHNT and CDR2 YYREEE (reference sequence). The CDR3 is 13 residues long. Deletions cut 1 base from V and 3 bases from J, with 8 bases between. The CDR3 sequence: CASSLSGGYEQYF. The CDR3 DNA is TGTGCCAGCAGCTTGAGTGGCGGCTACGAGCAGTACTTC.

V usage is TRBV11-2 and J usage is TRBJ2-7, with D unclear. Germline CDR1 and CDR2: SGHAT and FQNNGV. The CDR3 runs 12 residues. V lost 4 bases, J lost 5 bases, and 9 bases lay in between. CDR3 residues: CASSYGENEQYF. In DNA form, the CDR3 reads TGTGCCAGCAGCTACGGAGAAAACGAGCAGTACTTC.

Here the CDR3 DNA reads TGCGCCAGCAGCCACAACCCGGGACTGGGCTCCTACGAGCAGTACTTC. It specifies CASSHNPGLGSYEQYF. This chain links TRBV4-1 with TRBJ2-7; D possibly corresponds to TRBD2 (6 bases). The ends were cut back, 3 bases at V and 0 bases at J, with 15 bases in the middle. The length of the CDR3 is 16 residues. CDR1 MGHRA and CDR2 YSYEKL come from the germline V gene.